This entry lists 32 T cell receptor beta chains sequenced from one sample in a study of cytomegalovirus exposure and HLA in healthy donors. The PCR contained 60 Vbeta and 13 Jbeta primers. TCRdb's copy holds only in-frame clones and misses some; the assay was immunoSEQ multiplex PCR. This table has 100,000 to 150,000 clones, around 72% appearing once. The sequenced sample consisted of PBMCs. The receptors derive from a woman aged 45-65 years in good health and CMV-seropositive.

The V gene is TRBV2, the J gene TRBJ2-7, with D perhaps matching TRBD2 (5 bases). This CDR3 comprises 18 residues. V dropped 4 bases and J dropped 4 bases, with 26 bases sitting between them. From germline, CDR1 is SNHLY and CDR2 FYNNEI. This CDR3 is CASSGAPGLSKFAYEQYF. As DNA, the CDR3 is TGTGCCAGCAGTGGGGCCCCGGGGTTAAGTAAATTCGCGTACGAGCAGTACTTC.

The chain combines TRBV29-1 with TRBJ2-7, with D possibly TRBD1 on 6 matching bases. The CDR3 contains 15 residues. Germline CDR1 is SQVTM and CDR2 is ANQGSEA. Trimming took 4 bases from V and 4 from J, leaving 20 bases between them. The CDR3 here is CSVATGNGPRYEQYF. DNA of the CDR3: TGCAGCGTTGCAACAGGGAACGGTCCGAGATACGAGCAGTACTTC.

In DNA form, the CDR3 reads TGTGCCTGGAGTGTAAACGACAGGAGCGAGCAGTACTTC. It is translated as CAWSVNDRSEQYF. The chain carries TRBV30 and TRBJ2-7; perhaps TRBD1 as D (6 bases). The CDR3 length is 13 residues. CDR1 is GTSNPN, CDR2 SVGIG, per germline (reference sequence). The germline V and J ends were trimmed by 0 bases and 6 bases, with 12 bases remaining between them.

In DNA, the CDR3 is TGCGCCAGCAGCCTTGACAGGGTCGGCGACGAGCAGTACTTC. It is translated as CASSLDRVGDEQYF. The V and J genes are TRBV5-1 and TRBJ2-7; TRBD1 agrees at 7 bases. CDR1 is SGHRS, CDR2 YFSETQ, per germline. With 4 bases clipped from V and 5 bases from J, the junction kept 9 bases outside the gene matches. The length of the CDR3 is 14 residues.

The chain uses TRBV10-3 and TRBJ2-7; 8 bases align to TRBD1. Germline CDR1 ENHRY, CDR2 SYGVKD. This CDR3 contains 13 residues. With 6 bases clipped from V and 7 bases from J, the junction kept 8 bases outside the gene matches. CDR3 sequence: CAISWTGLSEQYF. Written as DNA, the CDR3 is TGTGCCATCAGCTGGACAGGGCTGAGTGAGCAGTACTTC.

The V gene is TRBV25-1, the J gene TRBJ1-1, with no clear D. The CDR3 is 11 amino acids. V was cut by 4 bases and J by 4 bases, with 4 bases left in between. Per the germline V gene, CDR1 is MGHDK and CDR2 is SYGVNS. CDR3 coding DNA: TGTGCCAGCAGTGGCGTCACTGAAGCTTTCTTT. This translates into CASSGVTEAFF.

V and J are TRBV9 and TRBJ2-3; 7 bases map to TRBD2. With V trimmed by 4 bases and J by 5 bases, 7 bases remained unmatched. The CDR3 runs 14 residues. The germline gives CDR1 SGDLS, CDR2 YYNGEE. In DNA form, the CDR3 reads TGTGCCAGCAGCCTCGGTTCGGGGGGAGATACGCAGTATTTT. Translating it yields CASSLGSGGDTQYF.

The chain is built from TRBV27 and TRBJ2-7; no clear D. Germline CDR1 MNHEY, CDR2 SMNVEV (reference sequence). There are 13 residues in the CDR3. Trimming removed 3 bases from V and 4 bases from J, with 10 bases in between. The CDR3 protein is CASSFSSRYEQYF. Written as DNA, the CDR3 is TGTGCCAGCAGTTTTTCCTCGCGTTACGAGCAGTACTTC.

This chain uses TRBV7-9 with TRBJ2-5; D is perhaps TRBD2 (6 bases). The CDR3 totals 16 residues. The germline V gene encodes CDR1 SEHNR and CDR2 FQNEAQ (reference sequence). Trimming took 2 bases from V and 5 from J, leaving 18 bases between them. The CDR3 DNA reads TGTGCCAGCAGCTTACCCCAGGCAGGAGGGTTGGAGACCCAGTACTTC. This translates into CASSLPQAGGLETQYF.

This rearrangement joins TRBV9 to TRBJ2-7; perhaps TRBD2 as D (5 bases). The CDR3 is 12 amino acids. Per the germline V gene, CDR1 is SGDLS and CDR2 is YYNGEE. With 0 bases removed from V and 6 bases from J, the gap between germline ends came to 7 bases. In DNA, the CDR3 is TGTGCCAGCAGCGTAGAGGCGGGCGAGCAGTACTTC. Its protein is CASSVEAGEQYF.

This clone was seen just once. CDR3 coding DNA: TGTGCCAGCAGTGGACGGGATAGCAATCAGCCCCAGCATTTT. Translation: CASSGRDSNQPQHF. The chain employs TRBV6-1 and TRBJ1-5; D is ambiguous. With 4 bases removed from V and 0 bases from J, the gap between germline ends came to 7 bases. The length of the CDR3 is 14 residues. The V gene's germline CDR1 is MNHNS and CDR2 SASEGT.

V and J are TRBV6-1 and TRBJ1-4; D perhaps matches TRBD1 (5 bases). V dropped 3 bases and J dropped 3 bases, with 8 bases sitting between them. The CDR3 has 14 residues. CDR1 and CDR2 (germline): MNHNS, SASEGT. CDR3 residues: CASSEAGPNEKLFF. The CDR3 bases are TGTGCCAGCAGTGAGGCAGGGCCTAATGAAAAACTGTTTTTT.

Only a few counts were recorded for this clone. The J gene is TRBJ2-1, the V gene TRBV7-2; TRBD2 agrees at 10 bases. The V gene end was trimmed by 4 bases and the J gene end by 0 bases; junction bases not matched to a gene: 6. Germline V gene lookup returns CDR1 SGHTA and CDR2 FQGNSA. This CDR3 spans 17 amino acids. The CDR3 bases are TGTGCCAGCAGCTCGGTAGCGGGGGGCCACTCCTACAATGAGCAGTTCTTC. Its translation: CASSSVAGGHSYNEQFF.

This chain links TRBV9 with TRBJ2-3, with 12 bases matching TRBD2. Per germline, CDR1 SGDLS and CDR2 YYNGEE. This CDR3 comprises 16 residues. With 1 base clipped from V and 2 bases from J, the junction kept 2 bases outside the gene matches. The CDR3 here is CASSVTSGGFTDTQYF. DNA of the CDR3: TGTGCCAGCAGCGTAACTAGCGGGGGGTTCACAGATACGCAGTATTTT.

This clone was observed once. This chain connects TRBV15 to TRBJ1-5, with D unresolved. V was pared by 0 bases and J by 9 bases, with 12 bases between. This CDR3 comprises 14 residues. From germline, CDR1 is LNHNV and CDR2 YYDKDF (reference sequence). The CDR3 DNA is TGTGCCACCAGCAGAGATTGGAGGAGGCGGCCCCAGCATTTT. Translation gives CATSRDWRRRPQHF.

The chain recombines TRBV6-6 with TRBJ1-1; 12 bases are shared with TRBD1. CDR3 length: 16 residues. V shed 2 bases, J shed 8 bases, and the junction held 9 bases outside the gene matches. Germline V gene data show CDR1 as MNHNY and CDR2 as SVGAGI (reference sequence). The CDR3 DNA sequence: TGTGCCAGCAGTTACCCGGGACAGGGGGCCCCCAGCGAAGCTTTCTTT. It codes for CASSYPGQGAPSEAFF.

DNA for the CDR3: TGTGCCAGTTCTATACGGGCCGCCTGGAGGGAGACCCAGTACTTC. Amino acid sequence: CASSIRAAWRETQYF. V and J are TRBV19 and TRBJ2-5, with D possibly matching TRBD2 (5 bases). This CDR3 has 15 residues. From germline, CDR1 is LNHDA and CDR2 SQIVND (reference sequence). V lost 8 bases to trimming and J lost 5 bases, with 21 bases between them.

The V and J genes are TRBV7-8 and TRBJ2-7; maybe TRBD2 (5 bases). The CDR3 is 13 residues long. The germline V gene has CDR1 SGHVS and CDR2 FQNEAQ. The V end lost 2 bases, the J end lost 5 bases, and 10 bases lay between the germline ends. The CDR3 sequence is CASSLIAKHEQYF. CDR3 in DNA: TGTGCCAGCAGCTTAATAGCGAAGCACGAGCAGTACTTC.

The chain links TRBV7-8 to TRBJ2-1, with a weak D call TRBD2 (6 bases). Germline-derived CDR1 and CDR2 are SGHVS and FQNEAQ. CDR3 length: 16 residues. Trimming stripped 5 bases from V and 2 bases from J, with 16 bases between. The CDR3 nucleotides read TGTGCCAGCAGCCCCCGTCGTCTAGCGCCCTACAATGAGCAGTTCTTC. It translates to CASSPRRLAPYNEQFF. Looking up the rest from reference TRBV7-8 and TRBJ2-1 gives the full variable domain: GAGVSQSPRYKVAKRGQDVALRCDPISGHVSLFWYQQALGQGPEFLTYFQNEAQLDKSGLPSDRFFAERPEGSVSTLKIQRTQQEDSAVYLCASSPRRLAPYNEQFFGPGTRLTVL.

The CDR3 loop is CASSAQLELFF. For the CDR3, the DNA is TGTGCCAGCAGTGCCCAATTAGAACTGTTTTTT. The V and J genes are TRBV25-1 and TRBJ1-4; no clear D. Germline V gene sequence: CDR1 MGHDK, CDR2 SYGVNS. The CDR3 consists of 11 residues. V dropped 4 bases and J dropped 12 bases, with 9 bases sitting between them.

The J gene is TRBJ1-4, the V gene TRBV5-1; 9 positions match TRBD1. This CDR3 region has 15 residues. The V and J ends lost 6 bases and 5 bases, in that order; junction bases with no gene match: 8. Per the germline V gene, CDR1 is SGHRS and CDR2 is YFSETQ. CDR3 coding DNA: TGCGCCAGCATGACTACGGGACAGGGAAATGAAAAACTGTTTTTT. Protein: CASMTTGQGNEKLFF.

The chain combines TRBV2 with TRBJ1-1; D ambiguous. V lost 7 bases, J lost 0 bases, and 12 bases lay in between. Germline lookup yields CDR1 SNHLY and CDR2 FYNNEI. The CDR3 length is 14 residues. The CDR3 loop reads CASIQSPVNTEAFF. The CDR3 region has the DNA TGTGCCAGCATCCAAAGCCCGGTGAACACTGAAGCTTTCTTT.

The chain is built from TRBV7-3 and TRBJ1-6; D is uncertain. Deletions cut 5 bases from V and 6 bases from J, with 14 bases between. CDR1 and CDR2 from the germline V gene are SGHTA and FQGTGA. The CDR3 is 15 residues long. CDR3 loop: CASSLLSGFNSPLHF. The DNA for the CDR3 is TGTGCCAGCAGCCTTCTTTCGGGGTTTAATTCACCCCTCCACTTT. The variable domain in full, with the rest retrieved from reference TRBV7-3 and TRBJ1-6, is GAGVSQTPSNKVTEKGKYVELRCDPISGHTALYWYRQSLGQGPEFLIYFQGTGAADDSGLPNDRFFAVRPEGSVSTLKIQRTERGDSAVYLCASSLLSGFNSPLHFGNGTRLTVT.

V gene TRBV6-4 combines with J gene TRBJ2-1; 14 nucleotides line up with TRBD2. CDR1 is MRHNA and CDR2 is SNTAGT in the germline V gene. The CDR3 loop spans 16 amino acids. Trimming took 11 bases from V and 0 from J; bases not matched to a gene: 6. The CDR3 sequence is CAGTSGGSHSYNEQFF. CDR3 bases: TGTGCCGGGACTAGCGGGGGTTCCCACTCCTACAATGAGCAGTTCTTC.

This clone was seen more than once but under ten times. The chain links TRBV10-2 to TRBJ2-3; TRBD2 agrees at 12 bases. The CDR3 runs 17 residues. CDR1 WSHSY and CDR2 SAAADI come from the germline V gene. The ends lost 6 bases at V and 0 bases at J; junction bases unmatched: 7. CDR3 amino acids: CASRPGLAGASTDTQYF. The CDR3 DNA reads TGCGCCAGCAGGCCGGGACTAGCGGGTGCTAGCACAGATACGCAGTATTTT.

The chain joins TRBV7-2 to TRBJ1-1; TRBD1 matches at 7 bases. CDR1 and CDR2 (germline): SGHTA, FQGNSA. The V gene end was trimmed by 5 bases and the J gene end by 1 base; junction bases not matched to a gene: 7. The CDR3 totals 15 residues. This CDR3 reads CASSLYGTENTEAFF. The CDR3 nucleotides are TGTGCCAGCAGCCTCTACGGGACAGAGAACACTGAAGCTTTCTTT.

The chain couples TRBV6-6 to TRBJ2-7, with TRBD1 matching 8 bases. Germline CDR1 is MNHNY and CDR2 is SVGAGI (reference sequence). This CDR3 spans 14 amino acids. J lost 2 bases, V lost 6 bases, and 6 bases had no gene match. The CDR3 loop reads CASSIGQGPYEQYF. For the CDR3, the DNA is TGTGCCAGCAGCATTGGACAGGGACCCTACGAGCAGTACTTC.

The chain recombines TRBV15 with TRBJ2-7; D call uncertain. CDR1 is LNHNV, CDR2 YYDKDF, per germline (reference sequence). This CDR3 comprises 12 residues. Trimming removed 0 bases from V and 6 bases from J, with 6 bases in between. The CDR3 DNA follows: TGTGCCACCAGCAGAGATACTGGCGAGCAGTACTTC. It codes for CATSRDTGEQYF.

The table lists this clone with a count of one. Here the CDR3 reads CASSVDPGDTQYF. DNA for the CDR3: TGTGCCAGCAGCGTAGATCCAGGGGATACGCAGTATTTT. The chain carries TRBV9 and TRBJ2-3; the D gene is possibly TRBD1 (5 bases). Trimming took off 0 bases at V and 6 bases at J, with 8 bases between the two ends. This CDR3 contains 13 residues. CDR1 is SGDLS, CDR2 YYNGEE, per germline.

As DNA, the CDR3 is TGTGCCAGCAGATTGACAGGGGTGACCCAGTATTTT. Translation gives CASRLTGVTQYF. V usage is TRBV11-3 and J usage is TRBJ2-3, with TRBD1 identical over 8 bases. The trim removed 6 bases at V and 12 bases at J, leaving 8 bases unmatched. CDR1 is SGHNT and CDR2 is YENEEA in the germline V gene. There are 12 residues in the CDR3.

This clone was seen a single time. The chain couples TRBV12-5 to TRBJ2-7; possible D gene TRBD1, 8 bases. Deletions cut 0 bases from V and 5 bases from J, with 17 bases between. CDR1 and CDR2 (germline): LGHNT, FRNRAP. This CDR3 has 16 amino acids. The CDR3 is CASGLVLRTGRDEQYF. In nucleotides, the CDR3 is TGTGCTAGTGGTTTGGTACTCCGGACAGGGAGGGACGAGCAGTACTTC. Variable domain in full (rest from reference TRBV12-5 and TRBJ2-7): DARVTQTPRHKVTEMGQEVTMRCQPILGHNTVFWYRQTMMQGLELLAYFRNRAPLDDSGMPKDRFSAEMPDATLATLKIQPSEPRDSAVYFCASGLVLRTGRDEQYFGPGTRLTVT.

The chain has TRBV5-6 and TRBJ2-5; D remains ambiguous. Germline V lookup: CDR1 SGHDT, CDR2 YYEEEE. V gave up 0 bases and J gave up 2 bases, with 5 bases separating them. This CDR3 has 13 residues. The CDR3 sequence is CASSLGRQETQYF. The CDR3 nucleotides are TGTGCCAGCAGCTTGGGTCGGCAAGAGACCCAGTACTTC.